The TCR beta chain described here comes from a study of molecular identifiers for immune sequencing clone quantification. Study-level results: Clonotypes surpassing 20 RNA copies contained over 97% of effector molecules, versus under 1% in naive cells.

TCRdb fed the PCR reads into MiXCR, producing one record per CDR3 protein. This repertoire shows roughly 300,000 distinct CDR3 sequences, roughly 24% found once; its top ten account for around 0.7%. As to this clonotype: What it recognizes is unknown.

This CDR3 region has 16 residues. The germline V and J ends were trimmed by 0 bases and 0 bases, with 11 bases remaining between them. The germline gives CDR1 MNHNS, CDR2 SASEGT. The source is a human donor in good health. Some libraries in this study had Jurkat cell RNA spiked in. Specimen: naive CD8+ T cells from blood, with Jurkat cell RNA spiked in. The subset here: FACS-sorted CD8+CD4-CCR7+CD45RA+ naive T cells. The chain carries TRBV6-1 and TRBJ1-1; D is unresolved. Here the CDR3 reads CASSEALSRLNTEAFF. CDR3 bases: TGTGCCAGCAGTGAAGCGCTGTCCAGGCTGAACACTGAAGCTTTCTTT.